This TCR beta chain was obtained from a study of T-cell memory formation after mild COVID-19. CDR3 size: 15 residues. Trimming left V 0 bases short and J 8 bases short, with 13 bases between. CDR1 and CDR2 from the germline V gene are KGHDR and SFDVKD. MiXCR, run by TCRdb on the 5' RACE reads, gives a single entry per CDR3 protein. The table shows 350,000 to 500,000 distinct CDR3 sequences, with about a quarter occurring only once. This clonotype was recorded once. The sequence came from an adult woman who had mild COVID-19 (a few samples of this study predate the infection). Cell type and time point are not known. The chain combines TRBV24-1 with TRBJ2-1; D is perhaps TRBD2 (5 bases). Sequenced: PBMCs or a T cell subset sorted from them (not recorded which). This chain's CDR3 is CATSDLPAPRDEQFF. In nucleotides, the CDR3 is TGTGCCACCAGTGATTTGCCGGCCCCGAGGGATGAGCAGTTCTTC.